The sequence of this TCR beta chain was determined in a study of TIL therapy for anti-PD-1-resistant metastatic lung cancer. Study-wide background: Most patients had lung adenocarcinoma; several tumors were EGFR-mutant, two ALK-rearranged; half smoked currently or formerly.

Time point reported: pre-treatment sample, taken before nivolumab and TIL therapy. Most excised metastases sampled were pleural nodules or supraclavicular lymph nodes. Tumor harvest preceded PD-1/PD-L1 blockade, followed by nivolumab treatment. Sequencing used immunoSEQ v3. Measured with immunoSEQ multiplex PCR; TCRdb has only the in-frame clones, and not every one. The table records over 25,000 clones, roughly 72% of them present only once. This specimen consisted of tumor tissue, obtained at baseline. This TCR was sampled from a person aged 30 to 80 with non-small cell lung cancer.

The CDR3: CASESGGSEETQYF. For the CDR3, the DNA is TGTGCCAGCGAAAGCGGGGGGTCTGAAGAGACCCAGTACTTC. The chain couples TRBV19 to TRBJ2-5; 9 nucleotides line up with TRBD2. Trimming cost V 9 bases and J 3 bases; bases outside gene matches: 8. This CDR3 comprises 14 residues. Germline CDR1 and CDR2: LNHDA and SQIVND (reference sequence). Full variable domain (remainder filled in from reference TRBV19 and TRBJ2-5): DGGITQSPKYLFRKEGQNVTLSCEQNLNHDAMYWYRQDPGQGLRLIYYSQIVNDFQKGDIAEGYSVSREKKESFPLTVTSAQKNPTAFYLCASESGGSEETQYFGPGTRLLVL.